This T cell receptor (beta chain) was sequenced in a study of T cell clusters in autoimmune cytopenias. One tube held mixed TRB-A and TRB-B primer pools for touch-down PCR. TCRdb reprocessed the multiplex PCR reads, keeping one entry per CDR3 protein, no DNA. This listing includes approximately 13,000 distinct CDR3 sequences. Germline loops: CDR1 KGHSH, CDR2 LQKENI. The CDR3 has 13 amino acids. TRB was amplified from roughly 0.25 ug of peripheral blood genomic DNA per sample. The same data also contributed to another study, on T cell repertoires in aging, cancer and after chemotherapy. That source reports: Healthy donor repertoires were recorded over several months to years and showed clear clonal overlap. The full dataset contained several million TCR reads.

The sample consisted of peripheral blood. The source of this sequence is a human donor in good health. J is TRBJ1-5 and V is TRBV18. This CDR3 reads CASSPENERPQHF.